This T cell receptor (beta chain) is drawn from a study of shared clonotypes between healthy human individuals. Assay used: immunoSEQ multiplex PCR; TCRdb lists only in-frame clones, some missing. The sample records around 550,000 clones, approximately 95% being singletons. Sequencing was carried out using naive CD4+ T cells sorted from blood. Subset reported: CD45RA+ positively selected. This receptor was obtained from a woman between 25 and 40 years old in good health.

The CDR3 DNA is TGTGCCAGCCAGACTCAGACAGGGGGCCAGCCCCAGCATTTT. Translating it yields CASQTQTGGQPQHF. The chain couples TRBV6-1 to TRBJ1-5; 10 bases map to TRBD1. Germline values: CDR1 MNHNS, CDR2 SASEGT. The V segment lost 8 bases and the J segment 7 bases; nucleotides outside the gene matches: 8. The CDR3 contains 14 residues.